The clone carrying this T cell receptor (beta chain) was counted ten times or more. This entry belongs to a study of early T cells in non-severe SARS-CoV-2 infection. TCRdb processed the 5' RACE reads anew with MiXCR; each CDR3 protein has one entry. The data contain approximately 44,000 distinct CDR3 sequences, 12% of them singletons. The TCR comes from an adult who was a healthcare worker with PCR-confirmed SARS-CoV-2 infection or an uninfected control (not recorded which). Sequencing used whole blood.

For the CDR3, the DNA is TGTGCCAGCAGCTTAGGTAGCGGGAGTTACGGGGAGCTGTTTTTT. Translated, it gives CASSLGSGSYGELFF. The chain recombines TRBV11-3 with TRBJ2-2, with TRBD2 matching 9 bases. This CDR3 has 15 amino acids. Germline V gene sequence: CDR1 SGHNT, CDR2 YENEEA. J gave up 7 bases and V 1 base, and 4 bases lay outside the gene matches.